These 25 T cell receptor beta chains share one sample of origin, sequenced in a study of shared clonotypes between healthy human individuals. Only in-frame clones appear in the TCRdb table, and some are missing; sequencing was by immunoSEQ multiplex PCR. This sample yields roughly 2.2 million clones, of which approximately 90% are seen a single time; 0.37% belongs to the top ten. Input material: naive CD4+ T cells from PBMCs. This sample's subset: CD45RA+ positively selected. The source is a man aged 18 to 30 in good health. Some clones in this sample may be carry-over from other donors' samples.

The chain links TRBV28 to TRBJ1-5; 7 bases are a match to TRBD1. After removal of 4 bases from V and 6 bases from J, the junction contained 6 bases not matched to a gene. The germline V gene has CDR1 MDHEN and CDR2 SYDVKM. The CDR3 covers 14 residues. The DNA for the CDR3 is TGTGCCAGCAGTTGGGCAGGGGGTAGTCAGCCCCAGCATTTT. This sequence encodes CASSWAGGSQPQHF.

V and J are TRBV7-2 and TRBJ2-2; TRBD2 agrees at 14 bases. Germline V lookup: CDR1 SGHTA, CDR2 FQGNSA. V dropped 2 bases and J dropped 4; count of bases not matched to a gene: 6. The CDR3 covers 18 residues. This chain's CDR3 is CASSLKGLAGAGTGELFF. The CDR3 region has the DNA TGTGCCAGCAGCTTAAAGGGACTAGCGGGAGCGGGCACCGGGGAGCTGTTTTTT.

This rearrangement joins TRBV19 to TRBJ2-1; tentatively, D is TRBD2 (5 bases). The germline CDR1 and CDR2 sequences are LNHDA and SQIVND (reference sequence). The germline V and J ends were trimmed by 7 bases and 6 bases, with 22 bases remaining between them. The CDR3 has 16 amino acids. In nucleotides, the CDR3 is TGTGCCAGTACCGTCGCCCTCTACGGGGAGCTCAATGAGCAGTTCTTC. It codes for CASTVALYGELNEQFF. Full variable domain (remainder filled in from reference TRBV19 and TRBJ2-1): DGGITQSPKYLFRKEGQNVTLSCEQNLNHDAMYWYRQDPGQGLRLIYYSQIVNDFQKGDIAEGYSVSREKKESFPLTVTSAQKNPTAFYLCASTVALYGELNEQFFGPGTRLTVL.

Here the CDR3 DNA reads TGTGCCAGGACACCGGGACAGGGTAACGAGCAGTACTTC. Translated, it gives CARTPGQGNEQYF. V gene TRBV2 combines with J gene TRBJ2-7, with 9 bases fitting TRBD1. After removal of 9 bases from V and 5 bases from J, the junction contained 8 bases not matched to a gene. CDR1 and CDR2 from the germline V gene are SNHLY and FYNNEI. CDR3 length: 13 residues.

The chain employs TRBV28 and TRBJ2-7, with 7 nucleotides matching TRBD1. J lost 0 bases, V lost 2 bases, and 10 bases had no gene match. Germline CDR1 reads MDHEN; CDR2 reads SYDVKM. This CDR3 region has 17 residues. CDR3 DNA sequence: TGTGCCAGCAGTTTAGACTTCCGCCGGGACAGCTCCTACGAGCAGTACTTC. Translating gives CASSLDFRRDSSYEQYF.

The chain recombines TRBV30 with TRBJ2-3, with 7 bases lining up with TRBD1. This CDR3 spans 12 amino acids. The ends lost 4 bases at V and 4 bases at J; junction bases unmatched: 2. The germline gives CDR1 GTSNPN, CDR2 SVGIG (reference sequence). This chain's CDR3 is CAWKQGADTQYF. For the CDR3, the DNA is TGTGCCTGGAAGCAGGGGGCAGATACGCAGTATTTT.

This chain connects TRBV28 to TRBJ1-2, with TRBD1 as a possible D gene (6 bases). Germline lookup yields CDR1 MDHEN and CDR2 SYDVKM. V dropped 8 bases and J dropped 4 bases, with 23 bases sitting between them. The CDR3 is 16 residues long. This CDR3 reads CASLRSGARDTYGYTF. CDR3 DNA sequence: TGTGCCAGCTTGCGCTCCGGGGCCCGGGACACCTATGGCTACACCTTC.

The chain combines TRBV5-1 with TRBJ2-5; D is possibly TRBD1 (6 bases). V lost 4 bases and J lost 1, with 11 bases in between. This CDR3 region has 14 residues. Per germline, CDR1 SGHRS and CDR2 YFSETQ. DNA of the CDR3: TGCGCCAGCAGCAAGACAGGTGTCCAAGAGACCCAGTACTTC. This encodes CASSKTGVQETQYF.

V usage is TRBV5-1 and J usage is TRBJ2-3, with 7 nucleotides matching TRBD2. The CDR3 extends over 15 amino acids. After removal of 3 bases from V and 6 bases from J, the junction contained 10 bases not matched to a gene. The germline V gene encodes CDR1 SGHRS and CDR2 YFSETQ. The CDR3 sequence: CASSSPSGGRDTQYF. CDR3 in DNA: TGCGCCAGCAGCTCTCCTAGCGGTGGTCGGGATACGCAGTATTTT.

In DNA form, the CDR3 reads TGCGCCAGCCGTGAACCACTAGCGGGAGAGACCCAGTACTTC. This gives the protein CASREPLAGETQYF. This rearrangement joins TRBV5-1 to TRBJ2-5, with 9 bases lining up with TRBD2. Germline V gene data show CDR1 as SGHRS and CDR2 as YFSETQ. This CDR3 comprises 14 residues. J lost 4 bases, V lost 7 bases, and 8 bases had no gene match.

V is TRBV6-1 and J is TRBJ1-3; D possibly corresponds to TRBD1 (5 bases). Trimming cost V 4 bases and J 10 bases, with 8 bases left between them. Germline V gene data show CDR1 as MNHNS and CDR2 as SASEGT. The CDR3 totals 11 residues. The CDR3 sequence: CASSVGTTIYF. The CDR3 DNA is TGTGCCAGCAGTGTTGGGACTACCATATATTTT.

This rearrangement joins TRBV27 to TRBJ1-2; maybe TRBD1 (5 bases). This CDR3 region has 18 residues. Deletions cut 4 bases from V and 4 bases from J, with 25 bases between. Germline CDR1 MNHEY, CDR2 SMNVEV (reference sequence). This chain's CDR3 is CASSSFRTLRGFGYGYTF. CDR3 DNA sequence: TGTGCCAGCAGTTCCTTCCGCACCTTAAGGGGCTTTGGCTATGGCTACACCTTC.

The chain joins TRBV5-1 to TRBJ1-4; D remains ambiguous. The V gene's germline CDR1 is SGHRS and CDR2 YFSETQ. V shed 0 bases and J shed 8 bases, with 11 bases lying between them. This CDR3 comprises 14 residues. CDR3 amino acids: CASSLGGFGEKLFF. The CDR3 DNA reads TGCGCCAGCAGCTTGGGAGGGTTCGGCGAAAAACTGTTTTTT.

In its sample, this clone was seen a few times. Other DNA sequences from this sample encode an identical CDR3 as well. The V gene is TRBV7-2, the J gene TRBJ2-7, with TRBD1 as a possible D gene (6 bases). There are 13 residues in the CDR3. Trimming pared 5 bases from V and 4 bases from J, leaving 12 bases between. The germline V gene has CDR1 SGHTA and CDR2 FQGNSA. CDR3 amino acids: CASSPRTGYEQYF. CDR3 bases: TGTGCCAGCAGCCCTCGAACAGGGTACGAGCAGTACTTC.

The chain combines TRBV28 with TRBJ2-3; D gene uncertain. Germline V CDR1 and CDR2: MDHEN, SYDVKM. This CDR3 contains 15 residues. V was clipped by 5 bases and J by 1 base, with 13 bases between them. The CDR3 protein is CASSPPLHGTDTQYF. DNA of the CDR3: TGTGCCAGCAGTCCCCCCCTACACGGCACAGATACGCAGTATTTT.

This clone was detected a few times. The V call is TRBV7-9, the J call TRBJ1-2; D not resolved. The germline CDR1 and CDR2 sequences are SEHNR and FQNEAQ (reference sequence). Between the trimmed V and J ends, which lost 3 bases and 11 bases, there was a span of 13 bases. This CDR3 region has 12 residues. As DNA, the CDR3 is TGTGCCAGCAGCTTGTGGCAGCTGAGTTACACCTTC. This codes for CASSLWQLSYTF. Combining the CDR3 with reference TRBV7-9 and TRBJ1-2 gives the whole variable domain DTGVSQNPRHKITKRGQNVTFRCDPISEHNRLYWYRQTLGQGPEFLTYFQNEAQLEKSRLLSDRFSAERPKGSFSTLEIQRTEQGDSAMYLCASSLWQLSYTFGSGTRLTVV.

The chain joins TRBV5-4 to TRBJ1-1; TRBD1 matches at 8 bases. Germline CDR1 and CDR2: SGHNT and YYREEE (reference sequence). CDR3 size: 15 residues. V gave up 4 bases and J gave up 4 bases; unmatched junction bases: 9. Written as DNA, the CDR3 is TGTGCCAGCAGCCCTCTGACAGGGGAGACCACTGAAGCTTTCTTT. Its protein product is CASSPLTGETTEAFF.

The V gene is TRBV7-2, the J gene TRBJ1-2; perhaps TRBD1 as D (5 bases). The CDR3 totals 16 residues. V lost 5 bases, J lost 0 bases, and 16 bases lay in between. The V gene's germline CDR1 is SGHTA and CDR2 FQGNSA. CDR3 protein: CASSPPRGGANYGYTF. The CDR3 region has the DNA TGTGCCAGCAGCCCGCCCCGGGGCGGAGCTAACTATGGCTACACCTTC.

The V and J genes are TRBV5-1 and TRBJ2-1; 10 positions agree with TRBD1. The CDR3 is made up of 14 amino acids. From germline, CDR1 is SGHRS and CDR2 YFSETQ. Germline trimming cut 4 bases from V and 8 bases from J; bases unmatched to any gene: 6. CDR3 protein: CASSRQGARDEQFF. Written as DNA, the CDR3 is TGCGCCAGCAGCCGACAGGGGGCGCGGGATGAGCAGTTCTTC.

V usage is TRBV18 and J usage is TRBJ2-3; 9 nucleotides match TRBD1. The CDR3 is 16 residues long. Per germline, CDR1 KGHSH and CDR2 LQKENI. V shed 3 bases, J shed 3 bases, and the junction held 7 bases outside the gene matches. CDR3 region: CASSPRTGVETDTQYF. The CDR3, as DNA: TGTGCCAGCTCACCCCGGACAGGGGTGGAGACAGATACGCAGTATTTT. Drawing the rest from reference TRBV18 and TRBJ2-3, the complete variable domain is NAGVMQNPRHLVRRRGQEARLRCSPMKGHSHVYWYRQLPEEGLKFMVYLQKENIIDESGMPKERFSAEFPKEGPSILRIQQVVRGDSAAYFCASSPRTGVETDTQYFGPGTRLTVL.

The gene calls are TRBV19 and TRBJ2-1; no firm D call. Per germline, CDR1 LNHDA and CDR2 SQIVND (reference sequence). Trimming removed 5 bases from V and 8 bases from J, with 16 bases in between. This CDR3 has 14 residues. The CDR3 sequence is CASSVRADRDEQFF. The CDR3 DNA sequence: TGTGCCAGTAGTGTTCGGGCGGATCGGGATGAGCAGTTCTTC. The whole variable domain, remainder taken from reference TRBV19 and TRBJ2-1, is DGGITQSPKYLFRKEGQNVTLSCEQNLNHDAMYWYRQDPGQGLRLIYYSQIVNDFQKGDIAEGYSVSREKKESFPLTVTSAQKNPTAFYLCASSVRADRDEQFFGPGTRLTVL.

V gene TRBV25-1 combines with J gene TRBJ1-1; the match to TRBD1 covers 9 bases. CDR3 size: 13 residues. The ends lost 8 bases at V and 3 bases at J; junction bases unmatched: 4. Germline V gene data show CDR1 as MGHDK and CDR2 as SYGVNS. The CDR3 loop reads CASGQGTDTEAFF. In DNA form, the CDR3 reads TGTGCCAGCGGACAGGGGACAGACACTGAAGCTTTCTTT.

The chain uses TRBV5-1 and TRBJ1-1; D is unclear. V was clipped by 4 bases and J by 8 bases, with 15 bases between them. The CDR3 spans 13 residues. CDR1 SGHRS and CDR2 YFSETQ come from the germline V gene. CDR3 region: CASSIFGVQEAFF. The CDR3 region has the DNA TGCGCCAGCAGCATTTTTGGTGTACAGGAAGCTTTCTTT.

The V call is TRBV7-8, the J call TRBJ2-4; 8 bases align to TRBD1. V lost 2 bases to trimming and J lost 3 bases; unmatched junction nucleotides: 6. CDR1 SGHVS and CDR2 FQNEAQ come from the germline V gene. The CDR3 totals 16 residues. The CDR3 reads CASSLTAGTGKNIQYF. The CDR3 coding sequence is TGTGCCAGCAGCTTAACAGCCGGGACAGGCAAAAACATTCAGTACTTC.

This clone has just one count. This CDR3 reads CASSLGQGLSVYF. CDR3 nucleotides: TGTGCCAGCAGTTTAGGACAGGGTCTTAGCGTATATTTT. The genes are TRBV28 and TRBJ1-3; 8 nucleotides match TRBD1. The CDR3 consists of 13 residues. The J segment lost 14 bases and the V segment lost 2 bases, leaving 8 bases of the junction unmatched. Germline CDR1 and CDR2: MDHEN and SYDVKM.